The 29 T cell receptor beta chains reported below all come from one sample, sequenced in a study of vaccination and CD4 T cells after COVID-19. No cognate antigen is known for these TCRs. The Oncomine TCR Beta short-read assay was what sequenced the DNA obtained from cultured CD4+ T cells. Each CDR3 protein is one row after TCRdb ran MiXCR on the PCR reads. The table records more than 14,000 distinct CDR3 sequences, roughly 50% of them present only once. The treatment was: roughly 10-day PBMC culture with coronavirus spike peptide pools or control peptides (ViraFEST assay). The starting material was cultured CD4+ T cells from blood, obtained after SARS-CoV-2 vaccination. These receptor sequences come from a human donor with COVID-19.

This clonotype came up a few times. The gene calls are TRBV6-1 and TRBJ1-5; D gene uncertain. The CDR3 length is 14 residues. Trimming shortened V by 7 bases and J by 5 bases, and 15 bases separated the two germline ends. From germline, CDR1 is MNHNS and CDR2 SASEGT. The CDR3 loop is CASKGRRTDQPQHF. As DNA, the CDR3 is TGTGCCAGCAAAGGGCGAAGGACGGATCAGCCCCAGCATTTT.

The chain recombines TRBV5-6 with TRBJ1-6; tentative D call: TRBD1 (5 bases). Trimming took off 1 base at V and 7 bases at J, with 9 bases between the two ends. Germline V gene data show CDR1 as SGHDT and CDR2 as YYEEEE. The CDR3 has 14 residues. CDR3 coding DNA: TGTGCCAGCAGCTTGAGGCGGGGGAATTCACCCCTCCACTTT. Translated: CASSLRRGNSPLHF.

The chain recombines TRBV5-1 with TRBJ1-2, with D perhaps TRBD1 (5 bases). Germline V gene sequence: CDR1 SGHRS, CDR2 YFSETQ. Deletions cut 0 bases from V and 7 bases from J, with 13 bases between. The CDR3 runs 14 residues. The CDR3 spells CASSLDQGSTGYTF. The CDR3 DNA is TGCGCCAGCAGCTTGGATCAGGGATCCACTGGCTACACCTTC.

The chain joins TRBV20-1 to TRBJ1-2; 7 positions agree with TRBD1. The CDR3 runs to 11 residues. Germline CDR1 reads DFQATT; CDR2 reads SNEGSKA (reference sequence). Unmatched junction bases numbered 5, after V lost 7 bases and J lost 6 bases. The DNA for the CDR3 is TGCAGTGTCGAGGGGGCGAATGGCTACACCTTC. Residues: CSVEGANGYTF.

The table lists this clonotype with a few counts. The chain uses TRBV20-1 and TRBJ1-2; tentatively, D is TRBD1 (5 bases). Germline CDR1 is DFQATT and CDR2 is SNEGSKA (reference sequence). The CDR3 contains 15 residues. V was pared by 3 bases and J by 4 bases, with 18 bases between. The CDR3 sequence is CSASPQGIQGYGYTF. CDR3 nucleotides: TGCAGTGCTAGCCCTCAGGGTATCCAAGGCTATGGCTACACCTTC.

Only a few counts were recorded for this clonotype. The chain recombines TRBV7-8 with TRBJ2-7; a weak D match, TRBD1 (6 bases). The CDR3 extends over 15 amino acids. The V end lost 4 bases, the J end lost 5 bases, and 18 bases lay between the germline ends. Germline lookup yields CDR1 SGHVS and CDR2 FQNEAQ. In DNA form, the CDR3 reads TGTGCCAGCAGCTCGTCTGGGACACCTGTAAACGAGCAGTACTTC. It is translated as CASSSSGTPVNEQYF.

V is TRBV20-1 and J is TRBJ1-3, with a tentative D call TRBD1 (5 bases). CDR3 length: 13 amino acids. The V and J ends lost 5 bases and 2 bases respectively, with 10 bases between them. The germline V gene has CDR1 DFQATT and CDR2 SNEGSKA (reference sequence). The CDR3 DNA is TGCAGTGCTCTTCGGGGGGCTGGAAACACCATATATTTT. Its protein product is CSALRGAGNTIYF.

The V gene is TRBV28, the J gene TRBJ1-4; D uncertain. This CDR3 comprises 15 residues. The germline gives CDR1 MDHEN, CDR2 SYDVKM. Trimming took 4 bases from V and 8 from J, leaving 17 bases between them. CDR3 DNA: TGTGCCAGCAGTTCAACGACCCCCCTCAGGGAAAAACTGTTTTTT. Its translation is CASSSTTPLREKLFF.

This clonotype was seen more than once but under ten times. The chain recombines TRBV20-1 with TRBJ1-5; TRBD1 is a possible D gene (6 bases). The V gene's germline CDR1 is DFQATT and CDR2 SNEGSKA (reference sequence). There are 16 residues in the CDR3. Trimming cost V 0 bases and J 1 base, with 13 bases left between them. The CDR3 protein is CSARDVRGGSNQPQHF. The CDR3 DNA reads as TGCAGTGCTAGAGATGTCAGGGGTGGAAGCAATCAGCCCCAGCATTTT.

This clonotype was picked up a small number of times. The V and J genes are TRBV15 and TRBJ1-2; no firm D call. From germline, CDR1 is LNHNV and CDR2 YYDKDF (reference sequence). This CDR3 contains 14 residues. The germline V and J ends were trimmed by 0 bases and 4 bases, with 9 bases remaining between them. For the CDR3, the DNA is TGTGCCACCAGCAGAGATTCCGGTTTCTATGGCTACACCTTC. This translates into CATSRDSGFYGYTF.

The V gene is TRBV2, the J gene TRBJ1-2; D is perhaps TRBD1 (6 bases). Germline V lookup: CDR1 SNHLY, CDR2 FYNNEI. The CDR3 sequence is 14 residues long. Trimming cost V 4 bases and J 2 bases, with 11 bases left between them. CDR3: CASSGQVANYGYTF. CDR3 nucleotide sequence: TGTGCCAGCAGTGGACAGGTAGCCAACTATGGCTACACCTTC.

The V call is TRBV25-1, the J call TRBJ1-5, with D maybe TRBD1 (5 bases). This CDR3 contains 13 residues. V was trimmed by 6 bases and J by 2 bases, leaving 8 bases between them. The germline CDR1 and CDR2 sequences are MGHDK and SYGVNS. Written as DNA, the CDR3 is TGTGCCAGCAGGGGGGGGGGCAATCAGCCCCAGCATTTT. This encodes CASRGGGNQPQHF.

J is TRBJ2-5 and V is TRBV6-2 or TRBV6-3; the match to TRBD1 covers 7 bases. Germline V CDR1 and CDR2: MNHEY, SVGEGT. V lost 2 bases to trimming and J lost 5 bases; unmatched junction nucleotides: 17. The CDR3 is 18 residues long. The CDR3 reads CASSYLSIPTGRGETQYF. The CDR3 DNA follows: TGTGCCAGCAGTTACCTTTCAATCCCGACAGGGCGCGGGGAGACCCAGTACTTC.

The chain couples TRBV20-1 to TRBJ2-1; a possible D gene is TRBD1 (6 bases). This CDR3 comprises 15 residues. V was trimmed by 6 bases and J by 9 bases, leaving 24 bases between them. Germline V gene lookup returns CDR1 DFQATT and CDR2 SNEGSKA (reference sequence). CDR3 nucleotide sequence: TGCAGTGCCCCACGTTTGGCAGGGGTTATTGGTGAGCAGTTCTTC. This encodes CSAPRLAGVIGEQFF.

The rearrangement joins TRBV5-6 to TRBJ2-5; no clear D. The CDR3 spans 14 residues. The ends were cut back, 1 base at V and 4 bases at J, with 11 bases in the middle. Germline V gene lookup returns CDR1 SGHDT and CDR2 YYEEEE. The CDR3 bases are TGTGCCAGCAGCTTGTTGTTGGTCGGAGAGACCCAGTACTTC. Residues: CASSLLLVGETQYF.

The rearrangement links TRBV9 to TRBJ2-1; 10 bases are a match to TRBD2. The CDR3 covers 17 residues. The V gene end was trimmed by 0 bases and the J gene end by 7 bases; junction bases not matched to a gene: 10. CDR1 SGDLS and CDR2 YYNGEE come from the germline V gene. This chain's CDR3 is CASSVVEAGGPGNEQFF. The DNA of the CDR3 is TGTGCCAGCAGCGTAGTGGAAGCGGGGGGGCCAGGGAATGAGCAGTTCTTC.

A single count supports this clonotype. The genes are TRBV6-1 and TRBJ2-1; the D gene is possibly TRBD1 (5 bases). The CDR3 sequence is 13 residues long. CDR1 is MNHNS and CDR2 is SASEGT in the germline V gene. V lost 8 bases to trimming and J lost 6 bases, with 14 bases between them. The CDR3 reads CASGWSGSNEQFF. DNA of the CDR3: TGTGCCAGCGGCTGGTCAGGGTCCAATGAGCAGTTCTTC.

The chain joins TRBV7-8 to TRBJ1-5, with TRBD1 matching over 7 bases. This CDR3 contains 16 residues. With V trimmed by 1 base and J by 5 bases, 8 bases remained unmatched. The germline CDR1 and CDR2 sequences are SGHVS and FQNEAQ. CDR3 residues: CASSLELTGAHQPQHF. The DNA for the CDR3 is TGTGCCAGCAGCTTAGAATTAACAGGGGCGCATCAGCCCCAGCATTTT.

There are a few counts of this clonotype. The V call is TRBV20-1, the J call TRBJ1-1; 8 bases fit TRBD1. Trimming at V came to 3 bases and at J to 0 bases, leaving 6 bases not matched to a gene. CDR3 length: 15 amino acids. The V gene's germline CDR1 is DFQATT and CDR2 SNEGSKA (reference sequence). DNA for the CDR3: TGCAGTGCTAGTCCAGGGGGCCGGGTGAACACTGAAGCTTTCTTT. Protein: CSASPGGRVNTEAFF.

The CDR3 protein is CASSLDSGGRSNEQFF. The CDR3 region has the DNA TGTGCCAGCAGCTTAGACAGCGGGGGGCGGAGTAATGAGCAGTTCTTC. This chain connects TRBV7-2 to TRBJ2-1; TRBD2 matches at 9 bases. The CDR3 extends over 16 amino acids. The V gene's germline CDR1 is SGHTA and CDR2 FQGNSA. Germline trimming cut 1 base from V and 7 bases from J; bases unmatched to any gene: 8.

The chain uses TRBV6-1 and TRBJ1-2, with no clear D. Germline V lookup: CDR1 MNHNS, CDR2 SASEGT. This CDR3 comprises 14 residues. V lost 2 bases and J lost 0, with 7 bases in between. The CDR3 is CASSENPTNYGYTF. In nucleotides, the CDR3 is TGTGCCAGCAGTGAAAACCCGACTAACTATGGCTACACCTTC.

The V gene is TRBV2, the J gene TRBJ2-1, with TRBD1 identical over 10 bases. V lost 6 bases and J lost 7; bases outside the gene matches: 6. In germline, CDR1 is SNHLY, CDR2 FYNNEI. The CDR3 runs 14 residues. CDR3 protein: CASRTDRGGNEQFF. Written as DNA, the CDR3 is TGTGCCAGCAGAACGGACAGGGGGGGAAATGAGCAGTTCTTC.

This clonotype turned up a few times. The genes are TRBV7-2 and TRBJ1-5, with 7 bases lining up with TRBD1. This CDR3 is 16 amino acids long. The trim removed 0 bases at V and 3 bases at J, leaving 5 bases unmatched. Per germline, CDR1 SGHTA and CDR2 FQGNSA. The CDR3 is CASSLAETGPNQPQHF. Written as DNA, the CDR3 is TGTGCCAGCAGCTTAGCGGAGACAGGGCCCAATCAGCCCCAGCATTTT. Supplemented by reference TRBV7-2 and TRBJ1-5, the full variable domain reads GAGVSQSPSNKVTEKGKDVELRCDPISGHTALYWYRQSLGQGLEFLIYFQGNSAPDKSGLPSDRFSAERTGGSVSTLTIQRTQQEDSAVYLCASSLAETGPNQPQHFGDGTRLSIL.

This clonotype has more than one count but fewer than ten. The chain joins TRBV2 to TRBJ2-1; TRBD2 aligns across 7 bases. This CDR3 comprises 15 residues. V trimming: 5 bases; J trimming: 0 bases; junction bases outside the gene matches: 4. CDR1 and CDR2 from the germline V gene are SNHLY and FYNNEI. The CDR3 DNA is TGTGCCAGCAGTTCCAGCGGGGCCTCCTACAATGAGCAGTTCTTC. Protein: CASSSSGASYNEQFF.

This chain joins TRBV5-4 and TRBJ1-1, with unresolved D. Germline V gene sequence: CDR1 SGHNT, CDR2 YYREEE (reference sequence). The CDR3 has 12 amino acids. The V gene lost 1 base and the J gene lost 8 bases, with 9 bases spanning the gap. CDR3 sequence reads: CASSLPGVEAFF. CDR3 nucleotide sequence: TGTGCCAGCAGCTTGCCCGGGGTGGAAGCTTTCTTT.

V gene TRBV4-3 combines with J gene TRBJ1-2, with a weak D call TRBD1 (6 bases). The CDR3 spans 12 residues. V was clipped by 6 bases and J by 7 bases, with 12 bases between them. In germline, CDR1 is LGHNA, CDR2 YSLEER. The CDR3 DNA is TGCGCCAGCAGTCAACAGGGAAGTGGCTACACCTTC. As protein: CASSQQGSGYTF.

This chain links TRBV7-8 with TRBJ1-1, with D unresolved. The CDR3 contains 13 residues. V was clipped by 4 bases and J by 4 bases, with 10 bases between them. Germline lookup yields CDR1 SGHVS and CDR2 FQNEAQ. The CDR3 coding sequence is TGTGCCAGCAGCTCCCCCGGATTCACTGAAGCTTTCTTT. This sequence encodes CASSSPGFTEAFF.

This rearrangement joins TRBV10-3 to TRBJ1-2; D perhaps matches TRBD1 (5 bases). There are 15 residues in the CDR3. Germline-derived CDR1 and CDR2 are ENHRY and SYGVKD. Trimming left V 0 bases short and J 1 base short, with 9 bases between. This CDR3 is CAISESPGYNYGYTF. The DNA of the CDR3 is TGTGCCATCAGTGAGTCGCCAGGGTATAACTATGGCTACACCTTC.

As for this clonotype: One junction end disagrees with the germline gene, perhaps due to a read error. V usage is TRBV7-7 and J usage is TRBJ1-1, with 7 nucleotides matching TRBD1. Germline loops: CDR1 SSHAT, CDR2 FNYEAQ (reference sequence). The CDR3 covers 13 residues. CDR3 in DNA: TGTGCTAGCAGTAGCGACAGGGACACTGAAGCTTTCTTT. The encoded protein is CASSSDRDTEAFF. Together with reference TRBV7-7 and TRBJ1-1, the CDR3 gives the full variable domain: GAGVSQSPRYKVTKRGQDVTLRCDPISSHATLYWYQQALGQGPEFLTYFNYEAQPDKSGLPSDRFSAERPEGSISTLTIQRTEQRDSAMYRCASSSDRDTEAFFGQGTRLTVV.